The clone carrying this TCR beta chain was observed many times. The entry originates in a study of kidney transplant recipient with SARS-CoV-2 infection. TCRdb itself ran the reads through MiXCR, one entry per CDR3 protein. The profile shows fewer than 250,000 distinct CDR3 sequences, roughly 26% of them singletons. CDR3 length equals 14 residues. Germline-derived CDR1 and CDR2 are MNHEY and SVGAGI. The V end was cut by 5 bases, the J end by 5 bases, with 13 bases between. The V call is TRBV6-5, the J call TRBJ2-1; unclear D gene. This clonotype was obtained from a young adult male patient who had COVID-19 and was a kidney transplant recipient. Part of the T cell pool may stem from the graft donor. Specimen: a blood sample, collected at baseline and on day 111 from a kidney transplant recipient. Written as DNA, the CDR3 is TGTGCCAGCAGTGAATGGGGTAGCAACAATGAGCAGTTCTTC. It codes for CASSEWGSNNEQFF.